This record concerns one T cell receptor beta chain sequence. Its antigen is not identified. These data belong to a study of shared clonotypes between healthy human individuals. Findings of the study overall: Non-shared clonotypes showed lower generation probabilities than clonotypes common to all four donors. Sampling was confined to blood; repertoires within tissues likely differ. Four donors shared approximately 5% of their naive CD4 clonotypes.

Profiled with immunoSEQ multiplex PCR; TCRdb holds only in-frame clones, not every one. The profile shows some 2,100,000 clones, 85% to 95% of them singletons. CD45RO-negative cells were positively selected for CCR7, leaving out terminally differentiated effector memory CD45RA+ cells. Every one of the donors was a Caucasian adult that lived in Nashville, Tennessee. V dropped 5 bases and J dropped 4 bases, with 18 bases sitting between them. The length of the CDR3 is 16 residues. Per germline, CDR1 MDHEN and CDR2 SYDVKM. Specimen: naive CD8+ T cells from PBMCs. The V and J genes are TRBV28 and TRBJ1-3; D gene uncertain. The TCR was taken from a man younger than 30 in good health. Some clones in this sample may be carry-over from other donors' samples. The CDR3 sequence: CASSPPTRLEGNTIYF. The DNA for the CDR3 is TGTGCCAGCAGTCCACCCACGAGGCTGGAAGGAAACACCATATATTTT.